This record covers a single T cell receptor (beta chain). Random hexamers were used to reverse transcribe roughly 0.5 to 1 ug of RNA. Multiplex PCR with immunoSEQ amplified the TCR beta CDR3 across 54 Vbeta and 13 Jbeta. Each CDR3 protein gets one entry after TCRdb re-called the immunoSEQ multiplex PCR reads with MiXCR. The sample lists approximately 170,000 distinct CDR3 sequences, approximately 90% occurring once. These data are taken from a study of CD8 T cells in Susac syndrome. From blood CD8+ and CD4+ T cells, TCR beta sequences were generated. Controls matched for sex and age were healthy donors. While CD8+ and CD4+ T cells were isolated negatively, TEMRA cells were enriched by FACS. Sequences were obtained from CD4+ T cells from PBMCs. The source of this sequence is a human donor in good health.

The CDR3 reads CASTSTGPRNYGYTF. CDR3 coding DNA: TGTGCCAGTACTTCGACAGGACCTAGAAACTATGGCTACACCTTC. V is TRBV19 and J is TRBJ1-2, with D perhaps TRBD1 (6 bases). The CDR3 is made up of 15 amino acids. The ends were cut back, 7 bases at V and 2 bases at J, with 17 bases in the middle. Germline V gene sequence: CDR1 LNHDA, CDR2 SQIVND (reference sequence).